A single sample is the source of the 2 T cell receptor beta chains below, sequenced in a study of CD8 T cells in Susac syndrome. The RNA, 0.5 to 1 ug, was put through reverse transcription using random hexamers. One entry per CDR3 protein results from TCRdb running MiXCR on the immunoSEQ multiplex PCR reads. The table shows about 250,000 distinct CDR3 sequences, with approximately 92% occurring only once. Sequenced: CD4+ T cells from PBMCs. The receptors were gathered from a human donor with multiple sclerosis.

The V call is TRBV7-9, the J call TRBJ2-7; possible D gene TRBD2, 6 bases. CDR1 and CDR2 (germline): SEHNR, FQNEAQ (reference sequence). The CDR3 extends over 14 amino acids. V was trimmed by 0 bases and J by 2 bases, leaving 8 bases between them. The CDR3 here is CASSLAGEAYEQYF. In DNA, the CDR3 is TGTGCCAGCAGCTTAGCGGGGGAGGCCTACGAGCAGTACTTC.

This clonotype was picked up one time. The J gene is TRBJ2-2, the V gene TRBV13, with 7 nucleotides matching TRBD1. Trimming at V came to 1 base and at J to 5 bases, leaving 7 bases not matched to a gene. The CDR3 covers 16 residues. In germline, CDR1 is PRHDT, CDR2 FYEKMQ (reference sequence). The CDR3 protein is CASSLDHRGRTGELFF. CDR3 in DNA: TGTGCCAGCAGCTTAGATCACAGGGGAAGGACCGGGGAGCTGTTTTTT.